The next 29 T cell receptor beta chains were all read from a single sample in a study of blood T cell repertoires in COVID-19. TCRdb keeps only in-frame clones here, not all; method: immunoSEQ multiplex PCR. This table holds roughly 250,000 clones, around 90% found once. Sequenced input: PBMCs or T cells enriched from blood (not recorded which). The receptor set was obtained from a woman younger than 35 who had recovered from COVID-19.

J is TRBJ2-2 and V is TRBV4-1; TRBD1 matches 8 bases. The germline V gene has CDR1 MGHRA and CDR2 YSYEKL. The V segment lost 1 base and the J segment 5 bases; nucleotides outside the gene matches: 6. The CDR3 is made up of 16 amino acids. CDR3 amino acids: CASSQGQGARTGELFF. The CDR3 region has the DNA TGCGCCAGCAGCCAAGGCCAGGGGGCAAGGACCGGGGAGCTGTTTTTT.

This chain uses TRBV6-1 with TRBJ1-6; 10 bases fit TRBD1. CDR1 is MNHNS, CDR2 SASEGT, per germline. The CDR3 is 19 amino acids. The junction had 10 bases not matched to a gene; V was cut back by 4 bases and J by 1 base. CDR3 nucleotide sequence: TGTGCCAGCAGTGGGGGGGACAGGGGTTTTTTGTCCTATAATTCACCCCTCCACTTT. Its protein product is CASSGGDRGFLSYNSPLHF.

V and J are TRBV5-1 and TRBJ1-2, with unresolved D. The CDR3 extends over 15 amino acids. Germline values: CDR1 SGHRS, CDR2 YFSETQ. The V end lost 8 bases, the J end lost 4 bases, and 21 bases lay between the germline ends. This chain's CDR3 is CARAVVRVKTYGYTF. The CDR3 DNA is TGCGCCAGGGCCGTCGTCCGGGTGAAGACCTATGGCTACACCTTC.

The V and J genes are TRBV6-5 and TRBJ1-2; D is unclear. CDR1 is MNHEY and CDR2 is SVGAGI in the germline V gene. Between the trimmed V and J ends, which lost 4 bases and 4 bases, there was a span of 13 bases. The CDR3 has 14 amino acids. The CDR3 nucleotides read TGTGCCAGCAGTTCGGACTGGGAGGGCTATGGCTACACCTTC. Its protein product is CASSSDWEGYGYTF.

This clone occurred a few times. This chain connects TRBV19 to TRBJ2-5; 9 bases agree with TRBD1. Germline V gene sequence: CDR1 LNHDA, CDR2 SQIVND (reference sequence). This CDR3 spans 14 amino acids. Unmatched junction bases numbered 8, after V lost 6 bases and J lost 6 bases. The CDR3 nucleotides are TGTGCCAGTAGCCCGGGACAGGGTATACAGACCCAGTACTTC. This translates into CASSPGQGIQTQYF.

J is TRBJ1-1 and V is TRBV24-1, with 8 bases lining up with TRBD1. Germline V gene data show CDR1 as KGHDR and CDR2 as SFDVKD. V shed 9 bases and J 8 bases; nucleotides not matched to a gene: 13. This CDR3 spans 14 amino acids. CDR3 in DNA: TGTGCCACCTCCCGGACAGGGCTTAGGCGAGAAGCTTTCTTT. Protein: CATSRTGLRREAFF.

This clone was found a few times. The chain's CDR3 is CASSYAPDYGYTF. The CDR3 region has the DNA TGTGCCAGCAGTTACGCCCCGGACTATGGCTACACCTTC. The gene calls are TRBV6-5 and TRBJ1-2; D remains unclear. The CDR3 length is 13 residues. CDR1 is MNHEY, CDR2 SVGAGI, per germline. V gave up 2 bases and J gave up 3 bases, with 7 bases separating them.

V and J are TRBV4-1 and TRBJ2-3; D ambiguous. Trimming took 1 base from V and 2 from J, leaving 19 bases between them. The V gene's germline CDR1 is MGHRA and CDR2 YSYEKL. The CDR3 spans 18 residues. The DNA of the CDR3 is TGCGCCAGCAGCCAAGGTCTGAGGCAGCGTTACCTCACAGATACGCAGTATTTT. Encoded protein: CASSQGLRQRYLTDTQYF.

The sample holds one count of this clone. The V and J genes are TRBV7-2 and TRBJ2-2; 8 bases line up with TRBD1. In germline, CDR1 is SGHTA, CDR2 FQGNSA. J was trimmed by 3 bases and V by 6 bases; bases with no gene match: 9. This CDR3 is 16 amino acids long. In nucleotides, the CDR3 is TGTGCCAGCAGACCTGCAGGGGGCAAGGACACCGGGGAGCTGTTTTTT. It is translated as CASRPAGGKDTGELFF. The full variable domain, completed using reference TRBV7-2 and TRBJ2-2, is GAGVSQSPSNKVTEKGKDVELRCDPISGHTALYWYRQSLGQGLEFLIYFQGNSAPDKSGLPSDRFSAERTGGSVSTLTIQRTQQEDSAVYLCASRPAGGKDTGELFFGEGSRLTVL.

The chain uses TRBV28 and TRBJ1-5; D unresolved. This CDR3 is 13 amino acids long. The V gene's germline CDR1 is MDHEN and CDR2 SYDVKM. V shed 5 bases and J shed 2 bases, with 7 bases lying between them. The CDR3 protein is CASSRGGNQPQHF. CDR3 DNA sequence: TGTGCCAGCAGTCGCGGGGGCAATCAGCCCCAGCATTTT.

This clone was seen once. The chain recombines TRBV15 with TRBJ2-1, with TRBD2 identical over 9 bases. Germline CDR1 LNHNV, CDR2 YYDKDF (reference sequence). CDR3 length: 16 residues. The junction had 16 bases not matched to a gene; V was cut back by 5 bases and J by 11 bases. This CDR3 is CATSPQAGAGGGQQFF. The CDR3 region has the DNA TGTGCCACCAGCCCCCAGGCCGGGGCGGGAGGGGGGCAGCAGTTCTTC.

V and J are TRBV6-2 or TRBV6-3 and TRBJ2-7; 10 positions match TRBD2. The CDR3 is made up of 15 amino acids. Trimming cost V 7 bases and J 2 bases; bases outside gene matches: 8. The germline CDR1 and CDR2 sequences are MNHEY and SVGEGT. The CDR3 sequence: CASTPGLAPPYEQYF. CDR3 DNA: TGTGCCAGCACCCCGGGACTAGCGCCTCCCTACGAGCAGTACTTC.

There are a few counts of this clone. V and J are TRBV24-1 and TRBJ2-5, with D possibly matching TRBD2 (5 bases). The CDR3 is 15 residues long. V was trimmed by 1 base and J by 3 bases, leaving 11 bases between them. In germline, CDR1 is KGHDR, CDR2 SFDVKD. Here the CDR3 reads CATSDLEGSKETQYF. CDR3 nucleotides: TGTGCCACCAGTGATTTAGAGGGAAGTAAAGAGACCCAGTACTTC.

This clone was recorded a few times. The chain carries TRBV5-6 and TRBJ1-5; D might be TRBD1 (5 bases). Between the trimmed V and J ends, which lost 4 bases and 0 bases, there was a span of 8 bases. The length of the CDR3 is 14 residues. Germline CDR1 SGHDT, CDR2 YYEEEE. The CDR3 nucleotides read TGTGCCAGCAGCGGCAGGGTTAGCAATCAGCCCCAGCATTTT. Its translation is CASSGRVSNQPQHF.

V is TRBV27 and J is TRBJ2-2, with TRBD2 identical over 7 bases. Trimming at V came to 3 bases and at J to 4 bases, leaving 2 bases not matched to a gene. Germline CDR1 MNHEY, CDR2 SMNVEV (reference sequence). This CDR3 is built from 14 residues. CDR3 loop: CASSFGGSTGELFF. The CDR3 region has the DNA TGTGCCAGCAGTTTCGGGGGGTCCACCGGGGAGCTGTTTTTT.

The J gene is TRBJ1-2, the V gene TRBV3-1 (or the pseudogene TRBV3-2); D is uncertain. Trimming removed 4 bases from V and 8 bases from J, with 11 bases in between. Looked up from germline, CDR1 is LGHDT and CDR2 is YNNKEL (reference sequence). This CDR3 comprises 12 residues. DNA of the CDR3: TGTGCCAGCAGCCTGGCCCCGGAGGGCTACACCTTC. This codes for CASSLAPEGYTF.

The CDR3 protein is CASSLALRVSHEQYF. CDR3 bases: TGTGCCAGCAGCTTAGCGCTAAGAGTTTCCCACGAGCAGTACTTC. V gene TRBV7-2 combines with J gene TRBJ2-7; D unresolved. Germline loops: CDR1 SGHTA, CDR2 FQGNSA. The ends were cut back, 0 bases at V and 5 bases at J, with 14 bases in the middle. This CDR3 has 15 residues.

The V gene is TRBV11-2, the J gene TRBJ1-1; D uncertain. Trimming removed 1 base at V and 2 bases at J, with 8 bases between. This CDR3 region has 14 residues. Germline CDR1 SGHAT, CDR2 FQNNGV. CDR3 sequence (DNA): TGTGCCAGCAGCTTAGTTCTAGATAACACTGAAGCTTTCTTT. Translating gives CASSLVLDNTEAFF.

V is TRBV2 and J is TRBJ2-7; possible D gene TRBD2, 6 bases. The germline V and J ends were trimmed by 7 bases and 4 bases, with 17 bases remaining between them. Germline V gives CDR1 SNHLY, CDR2 FYNNEI. CDR3 size: 14 residues. CDR3 in DNA: TGTGCCAGCATACGACTACTAGCATCTTACGAGCAGTACTTC. This translates into CASIRLLASYEQYF.

This rearrangement joins TRBV28 to TRBJ1-2, with D tentatively TRBD1 (5 bases). Trimming left V 2 bases short and J 8 bases short, with 12 bases between. The CDR3 is 13 residues long. Germline assignment: CDR1 MDHEN and CDR2 SYDVKM. The CDR3: CASSLRGKFGYTF. The CDR3 DNA follows: TGTGCCAGCAGTTTAAGGGGAAAGTTCGGCTACACCTTC.

V usage is TRBV7-2 and J usage is TRBJ1-1; tentative D call: TRBD1 (6 bases). The CDR3 has 17 residues. Per germline, CDR1 SGHTA and CDR2 FQGNSA. V shed 5 bases and J shed 4 bases, with 23 bases lying between them. CDR3 bases: TGTGCCAGCAGCCTCCGAGAGGGGGGGATCGGAGGCACTGAAGCTTTCTTT. Encoded protein: CASSLREGGIGGTEAFF. Full variable domain (outside the CDR3, taken from reference TRBV7-2 and TRBJ1-1): GAGVSQSPSNKVTEKGKDVELRCDPISGHTALYWYRQSLGQGLEFLIYFQGNSAPDKSGLPSDRFSAERTGGSVSTLTIQRTQQEDSAVYLCASSLREGGIGGTEAFFGQGTRLTVV.

This chain uses TRBV28 with TRBJ1-6, with D possibly being TRBD1 (6 bases). The CDR3 runs 14 residues. The V gene's germline CDR1 is MDHEN and CDR2 SYDVKM. V dropped 7 bases and J dropped 4 bases, with 11 bases sitting between them. The CDR3 loop is CASTFGTYNSPLHF. The CDR3 nucleotides read TGTGCCAGCACCTTCGGGACATATAATTCACCCCTCCACTTT.

CDR3 sequence reads: CASNPGFSGNTIYF. The CDR3 nucleotides read TGTGCCAGTAACCCCGGGTTCTCTGGAAACACCATATATTTT. V and J are TRBV19 and TRBJ1-3; D gene ambiguous. The germline gives CDR1 LNHDA, CDR2 SQIVND (reference sequence). The CDR3 runs 14 residues. V dropped 7 bases and J dropped 0 bases, with 10 bases sitting between them.

This rearrangement joins TRBV18 to TRBJ1-5; possibly TRBD1 for D (6 bases). Trimming pared 2 bases from V and 2 bases from J, leaving 13 bases between. The CDR3 spans 16 residues. The germline V gene encodes CDR1 KGHSH and CDR2 LQKENI. The CDR3 DNA follows: TGTGCCAGCTCACCAACCGGGGGGGCTGGCAATCAGCCCCAGCATTTT. It yields the protein CASSPTGGAGNQPQHF.

The chain couples TRBV7-8 to TRBJ1-1; D gene uncertain. Per germline, CDR1 SGHVS and CDR2 FQNEAQ. The V and J ends lost 5 bases and 0 bases respectively, with 16 bases between them. The CDR3 extends over 16 amino acids. CDR3 DNA sequence: TGTGCCAGCAGCACCGGGAGGACCGCTATGAACACTGAAGCTTTCTTT. This encodes CASSTGRTAMNTEAFF.

The CDR3 DNA is TGTGCCAGCAGCTCGTGGGGGGGACTGAACACCGGGGAGCTGTTTTTT. The encoded protein is CASSSWGGLNTGELFF. The rearrangement links TRBV9 to TRBJ2-2, with 7 bases aligning to TRBD2. The germline V gene has CDR1 SGDLS and CDR2 YYNGEE. V was clipped by 4 bases and J by 1 base; unmatched bases: 7. There are 16 residues in the CDR3.

The rearrangement links TRBV27 to TRBJ1-2; D remains ambiguous. CDR3 length: 12 amino acids. CDR1 is MNHEY and CDR2 is SMNVEV in the germline V gene (reference sequence). Trimming took 5 bases from V and 7 from J, leaving 11 bases between them. The CDR3 DNA reads as TGTGCCAGCAGTAACACTAGGGCTGGCTACACCTTC. Its protein is CASSNTRAGYTF.

This sequence joins TRBV10-3 and TRBJ1-1; no clear D gene. Trimming shortened V by 6 bases and J by 5 bases, and 13 bases separated the two germline ends. There are 13 residues in the CDR3. The germline gives CDR1 ENHRY, CDR2 SYGVKD. CDR3 amino acids: CAISPERDTEAFF. The DNA of the CDR3 is TGTGCCATCAGCCCCGAGAGGGATACTGAAGCTTTCTTT.

The chain is built from TRBV2 and TRBJ1-2, with a possible D match to TRBD1 (6 bases). V dropped 6 bases and J dropped 7 bases, with 18 bases sitting between them. Looked up from germline, CDR1 is SNHLY and CDR2 is FYNNEI. This CDR3 is 14 amino acids long. CDR3 sequence (DNA): TGTGCCAGCAGCAAATTGGGGGCGTCGGCTGGCTACACCTTC. This gives the protein CASSKLGASAGYTF.